Reported below is one TCR beta chain. Clones were read by immunoSEQ multiplex PCR, and TCRdb kept only the in-frame ones, dropping some. The sample holds 50,000 or so clones, approximately 92% seen once. The data were taken from a study of T cell changes during pregnancy in multiple sclerosis. The V and J ends lost 1 base and 8 bases respectively, with 18 bases between them. The CDR3 runs 16 residues. Germline CDR1 LGHNA, CDR2 YNFKEQ. Specimen: CD8+ T cells from peripheral blood mononuclear cells, collected in the second trimester of pregnancy. This TCR was recovered from a female donor with multiple sclerosis, enrolled in a pregnancy study. V gene TRBV4-2 combines with J gene TRBJ2-1, with TRBD1 as a possible D gene (6 bases). The CDR3 is CASSQVPGQAGDEQFF. In nucleotides, the CDR3 is TGTGCCAGCAGCCAAGTGCCGGGACAAGCCGGGGATGAGCAGTTCTTC.